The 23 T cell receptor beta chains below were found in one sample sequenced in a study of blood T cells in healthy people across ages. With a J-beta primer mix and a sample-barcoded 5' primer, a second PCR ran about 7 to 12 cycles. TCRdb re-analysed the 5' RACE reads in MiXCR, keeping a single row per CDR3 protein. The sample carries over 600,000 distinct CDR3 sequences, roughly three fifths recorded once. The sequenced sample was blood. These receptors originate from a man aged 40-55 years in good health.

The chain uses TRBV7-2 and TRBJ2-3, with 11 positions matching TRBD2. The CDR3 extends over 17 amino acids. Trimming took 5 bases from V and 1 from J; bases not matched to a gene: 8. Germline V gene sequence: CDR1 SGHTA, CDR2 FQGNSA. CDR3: CASSNIAGGPGTDTQYF. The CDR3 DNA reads TGTGCCAGCAGCAATATAGCGGGAGGGCCGGGCACAGATACGCAGTATTTT.

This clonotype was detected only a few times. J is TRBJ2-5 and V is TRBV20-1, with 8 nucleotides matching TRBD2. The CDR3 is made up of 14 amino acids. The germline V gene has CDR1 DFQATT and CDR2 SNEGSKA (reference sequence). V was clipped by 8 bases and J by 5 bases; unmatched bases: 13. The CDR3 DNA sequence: TGCAGTCCCGGGGGGGGTAACCCGCCGGAGACCCAGTACTTC. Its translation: CSPGGGNPPETQYF.

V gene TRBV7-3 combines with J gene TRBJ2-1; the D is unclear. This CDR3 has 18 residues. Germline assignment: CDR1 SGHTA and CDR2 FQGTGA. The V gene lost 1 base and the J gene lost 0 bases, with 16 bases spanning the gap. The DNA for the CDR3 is TGTGCCAGCAGCTTAAAACTGGATGTGCGGAGCTCCTACAATGAGCAGTTCTTC. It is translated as CASSLKLDVRSSYNEQFF.

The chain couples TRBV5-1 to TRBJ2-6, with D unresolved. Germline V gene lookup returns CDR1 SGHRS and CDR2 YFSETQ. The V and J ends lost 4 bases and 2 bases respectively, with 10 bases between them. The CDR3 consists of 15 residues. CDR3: CASSVVETGANVLTF. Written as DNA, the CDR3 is TGCGCCAGCAGCGTAGTGGAGACTGGGGCCAACGTCCTGACTTTC. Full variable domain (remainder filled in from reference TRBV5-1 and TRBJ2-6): KAGVTQTPRYLIKTRGQQVTLSCSPISGHRSVSWYQQTPGQGLQFLFEYFSETQRNKGNFPGRFSGRQFSNSRSEMNVSTLELGDSALYLCASSVVETGANVLTFGAGSRLTVL.

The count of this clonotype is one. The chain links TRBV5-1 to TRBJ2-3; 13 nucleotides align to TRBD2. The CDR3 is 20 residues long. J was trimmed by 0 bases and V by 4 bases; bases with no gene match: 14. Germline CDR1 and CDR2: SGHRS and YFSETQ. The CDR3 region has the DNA TGCGCCAGCAGCCCGCTGACTAGCGGGGGGCTCTATACTAGCACAGATACGCAGTATTTT. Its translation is CASSPLTSGGLYTSTDTQYF.

As DNA, the CDR3 is TGTGCCAGCAGTCGTCCGGGACAGGTCACAGATACGCAGTATTTT. Translation gives CASSRPGQVTDTQYF. The rearrangement joins TRBV28 to TRBJ2-3, with TRBD1 matching over 8 bases. CDR3 length: 15 amino acids. Germline V gene lookup returns CDR1 MDHEN and CDR2 SYDVKM. Germline trimming cut 5 bases from V and 2 bases from J; bases unmatched to any gene: 6. The full variable domain, its missing parts supplied by reference TRBV28 and TRBJ2-3, is DVKVTQSSRYLVKRTGEKVFLECVQDMDHENMFWYRQDPGLGLRLIYFSYDVKMKEKGDIPEGYSVSREKKERFSLILESASTNQTSMYLCASSRPGQVTDTQYFGPGTRLTVL.

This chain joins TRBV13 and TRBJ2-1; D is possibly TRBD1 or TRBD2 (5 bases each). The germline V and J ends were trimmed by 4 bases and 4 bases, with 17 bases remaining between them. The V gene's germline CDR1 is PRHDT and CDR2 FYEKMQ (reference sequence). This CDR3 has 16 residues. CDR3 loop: CASSSTSPGPYNEQFF. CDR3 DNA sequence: TGTGCCAGCAGCTCCACCAGCCCGGGACCTTACAATGAGCAGTTCTTC. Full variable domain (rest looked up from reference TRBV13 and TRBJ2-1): AAGVIQSPRHLIKEKRETATLKCYPIPRHDTVYWYQQGPGQDPQFLISFYEKMQSDKGSIPDRFSAQQFSDYHSELNMSSLELGDSALYFCASSSTSPGPYNEQFFGPGTRLTVL.

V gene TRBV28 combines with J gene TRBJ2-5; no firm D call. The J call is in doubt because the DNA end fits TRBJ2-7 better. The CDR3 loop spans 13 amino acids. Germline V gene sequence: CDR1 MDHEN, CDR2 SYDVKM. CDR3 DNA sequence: TGTGCCAGCAATGTGGCTACCAAAATCGAGCAGTACTTC. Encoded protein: CASNVATKIEQYF.

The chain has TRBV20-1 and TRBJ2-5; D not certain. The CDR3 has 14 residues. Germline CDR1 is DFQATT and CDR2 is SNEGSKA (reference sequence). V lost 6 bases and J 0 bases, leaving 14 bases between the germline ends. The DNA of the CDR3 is TGCAGTGCCAGGTCGTGGGTATACCAAGAGACCCAGTACTTC. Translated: CSARSWVYQETQYF.

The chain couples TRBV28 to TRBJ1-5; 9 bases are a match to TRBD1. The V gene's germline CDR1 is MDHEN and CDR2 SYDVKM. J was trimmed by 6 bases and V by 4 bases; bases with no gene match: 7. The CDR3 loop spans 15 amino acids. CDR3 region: CASSYRDRVSQPQHF. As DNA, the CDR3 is TGTGCCAGCAGTTACCGGGACAGGGTCAGTCAGCCCCAGCATTTT.

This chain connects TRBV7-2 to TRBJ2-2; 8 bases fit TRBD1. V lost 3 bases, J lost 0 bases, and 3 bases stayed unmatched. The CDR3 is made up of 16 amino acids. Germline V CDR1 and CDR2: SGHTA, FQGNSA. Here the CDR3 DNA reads TGTGCCAGCAGCTTCCAGGGGGCTTCGAACACCGGGGAGCTGTTTTTT. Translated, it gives CASSFQGASNTGELFF. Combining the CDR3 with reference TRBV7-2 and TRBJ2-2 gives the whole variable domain GAGVSQSPSNKVTEKGKDVELRCDPISGHTALYWYRQSLGQGLEFLIYFQGNSAPDKSGLPSDRFSAERTGGSVSTLTIQRTQQEDSAVYLCASSFQGASNTGELFFGEGSRLTVL.

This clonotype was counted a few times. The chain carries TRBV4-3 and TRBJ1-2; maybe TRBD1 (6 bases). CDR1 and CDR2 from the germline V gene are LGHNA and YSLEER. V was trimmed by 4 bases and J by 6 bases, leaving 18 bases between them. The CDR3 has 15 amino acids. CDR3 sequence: CASSPADTGLNGYTF. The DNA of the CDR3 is TGCGCCAGCAGCCCCGCGGACACAGGGTTAAATGGCTACACCTTC.

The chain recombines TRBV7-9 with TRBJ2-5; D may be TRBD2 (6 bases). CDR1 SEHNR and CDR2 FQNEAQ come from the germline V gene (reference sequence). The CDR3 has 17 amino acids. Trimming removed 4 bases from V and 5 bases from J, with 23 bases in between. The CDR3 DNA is TGTGCCAGCAGCTCCCCCTATAGCGGTATGACTTTGGAGACCCAGTACTTC. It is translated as CASSSPYSGMTLETQYF.

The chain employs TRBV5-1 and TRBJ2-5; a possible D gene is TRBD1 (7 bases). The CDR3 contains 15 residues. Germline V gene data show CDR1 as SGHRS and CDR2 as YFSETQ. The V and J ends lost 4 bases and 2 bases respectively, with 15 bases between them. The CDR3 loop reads CASSPEGQSQETQYF. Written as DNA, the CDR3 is TGCGCCAGCAGCCCGGAGGGACAGTCTCAAGAGACCCAGTACTTC.

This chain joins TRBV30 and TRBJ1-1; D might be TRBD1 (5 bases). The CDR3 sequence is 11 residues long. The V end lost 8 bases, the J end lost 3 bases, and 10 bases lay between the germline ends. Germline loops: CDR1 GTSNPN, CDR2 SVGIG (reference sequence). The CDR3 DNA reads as TGTGCCACCTCACAGGACACTGAAGCTTTCTTT. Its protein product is CATSQDTEAFF.

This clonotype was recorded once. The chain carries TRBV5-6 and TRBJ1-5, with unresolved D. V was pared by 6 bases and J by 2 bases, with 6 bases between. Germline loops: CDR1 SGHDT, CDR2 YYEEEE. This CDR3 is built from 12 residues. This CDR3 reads CASTWGNQPQHF. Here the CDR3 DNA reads TGTGCCAGCACTTGGGGCAATCAGCCCCAGCATTTT.

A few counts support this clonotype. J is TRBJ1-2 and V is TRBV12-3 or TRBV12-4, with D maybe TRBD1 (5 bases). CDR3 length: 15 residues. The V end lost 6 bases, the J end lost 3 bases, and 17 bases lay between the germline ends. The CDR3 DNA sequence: TGTGCCAGCAGAAGGGGAGTAGGGGTGGACTATGGCTACACCTTC. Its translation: CASRRGVGVDYGYTF.

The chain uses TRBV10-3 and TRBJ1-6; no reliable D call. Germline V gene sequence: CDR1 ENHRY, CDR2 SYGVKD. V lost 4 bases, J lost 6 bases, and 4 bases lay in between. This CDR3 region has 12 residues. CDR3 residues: CAISGGNSPLHF. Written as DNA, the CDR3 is TGTGCCATCAGTGGTGGTAATTCACCCCTCCACTTT.

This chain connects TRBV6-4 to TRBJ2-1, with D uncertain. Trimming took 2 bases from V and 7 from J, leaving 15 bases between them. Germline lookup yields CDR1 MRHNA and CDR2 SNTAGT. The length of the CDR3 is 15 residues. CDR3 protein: CASSDQTRERNEQFF. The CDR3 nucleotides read TGTGCCAGCAGTGACCAAACGCGAGAGAGGAATGAGCAGTTCTTC.

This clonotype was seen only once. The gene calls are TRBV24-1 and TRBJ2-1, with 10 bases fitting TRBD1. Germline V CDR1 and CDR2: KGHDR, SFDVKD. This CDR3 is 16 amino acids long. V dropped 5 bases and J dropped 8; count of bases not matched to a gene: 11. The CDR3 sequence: CATSALDRGLFDEQFF. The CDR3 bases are TGTGCCACCAGTGCACTAGACAGGGGGCTTTTTGATGAGCAGTTCTTC.

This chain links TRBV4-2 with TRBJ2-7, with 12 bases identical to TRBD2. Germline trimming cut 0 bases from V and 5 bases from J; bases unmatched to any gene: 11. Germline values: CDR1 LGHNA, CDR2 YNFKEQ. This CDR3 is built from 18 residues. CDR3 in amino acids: CASSQEAYGLAGRNEQYF. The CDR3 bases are TGTGCCAGCAGCCAAGAGGCTTACGGACTAGCGGGACGTAACGAGCAGTACTTC.

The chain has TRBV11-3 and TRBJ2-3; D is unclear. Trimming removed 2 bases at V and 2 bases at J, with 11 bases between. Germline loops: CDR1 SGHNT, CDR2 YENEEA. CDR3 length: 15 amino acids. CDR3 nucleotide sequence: TGTGCCAGCAGCTTATTGTTGGATTTCACAGATACGCAGTATTTT. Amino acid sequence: CASSLLLDFTDTQYF.

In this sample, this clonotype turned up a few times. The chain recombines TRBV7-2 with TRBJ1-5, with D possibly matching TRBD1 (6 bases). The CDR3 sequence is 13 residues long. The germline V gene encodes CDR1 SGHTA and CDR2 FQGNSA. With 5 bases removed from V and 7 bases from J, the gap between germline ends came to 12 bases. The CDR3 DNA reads TGTGCCAGCAGCCCCCAGGGGCCCCAGCCCCAGCATTTT. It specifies CASSPQGPQPQHF.